The 27 T cell receptor beta chains reported below all come from one sample, sequenced in a study of CD8 T cells in Susac syndrome. When the RNA was reverse transcribed, random hexamers were used with an input of roughly 0.45 to 1 ug. Using its own MiXCR run on the immunoSEQ multiplex PCR reads, TCRdb lists one record per CDR3 protein. The sample carries some 97,000 distinct CDR3 sequences, 95% recorded once. The sequenced material came from CD8+ T cells from PBMCs. The receptor set was obtained from a human donor with Susac syndrome.

The rearrangement uses TRBV5-4 and TRBJ2-3, with D uncertain. The V gene's germline CDR1 is SGHNT and CDR2 YYREEE (reference sequence). With 1 base removed from V and 2 bases from J, the gap between germline ends came to 14 bases. CDR3 length equals 16 residues. CDR3 protein: CASSLPAALNTDTQYF. The CDR3 region has the DNA TGTGCCAGCAGCTTGCCTGCAGCCTTAAACACAGATACGCAGTATTTT.

The V call is TRBV5-1, the J call TRBJ2-1; D not certain. The V gene lost 4 bases and the J gene lost 0 bases, with 5 bases spanning the gap. Germline assignment: CDR1 SGHRS and CDR2 YFSETQ. The CDR3 extends over 13 amino acids. The DNA for the CDR3 is TGCGCCAGCAGCGCCCTCTCCTACAATGAGCAGTTCTTC. It encodes CASSALSYNEQFF.

This clonotype was seen just once. The gene calls are TRBV12-3 or TRBV12-4 and TRBJ2-5; D not resolved. V was clipped by 3 bases and J by 2 bases, with 13 bases between them. This CDR3 has 15 residues. Written as DNA, the CDR3 is TGTGCCAGCAGTTTGGGATGGGCACGACAAGAGACCCAGTACTTC. Its translation is CASSLGWARQETQYF.

In DNA, the CDR3 is TGTGCCAGCAGCGTAGCTTCCGGGGACGAGCAGTACTTC. Protein sequence: CASSVASGDEQYF. The chain has TRBV9 and TRBJ2-7; D is possibly TRBD2 (5 bases). The CDR3 has 13 amino acids. V was shortened by 0 bases and J by 5 bases, with 9 bases between the two germline ends. Germline values: CDR1 SGDLS, CDR2 YYNGEE.

The CDR3 DNA sequence: TGTGCCAGTAGTATAGCACCGGAATCCTACGAGCAGTACTTC. It encodes CASSIAPESYEQYF. The rearrangement uses TRBV19 and TRBJ2-7; D ambiguous. This CDR3 region has 14 residues. CDR1 and CDR2 from the germline V gene are LNHDA and SQIVND (reference sequence). The germline V and J ends were trimmed by 1 base and 1 base, with 8 bases remaining between them.

This clonotype was counted a single time. The chain employs TRBV29-1 and TRBJ2-3; the D is unclear. This CDR3 spans 13 amino acids. Germline lookup yields CDR1 SQVTM and CDR2 ANQGSEA. V was cut by 4 bases and J by 1 base, with 9 bases left in between. This chain's CDR3 is CSVALLGTDTQYF. The CDR3 DNA follows: TGCAGCGTTGCGTTGCTAGGCACAGATACGCAGTATTTT.

This clonotype appeared a single time. The gene calls are TRBV3-1 and TRBJ2-7, with 7 positions matching TRBD2. CDR3 size: 15 residues. CDR1 and CDR2 from the germline V gene are LGHDT and YNNKEL (reference sequence). V lost 4 bases to trimming and J lost 1 base; unmatched junction nucleotides: 7. For the CDR3, the DNA is TGTGCCAGCAGCCCCTACCTGGGACTATCCTACGAGCAGTACTTC. Protein: CASSPYLGLSYEQYF.

This rearrangement joins TRBV6-5 to TRBJ2-6; a possible D gene is TRBD1 (5 bases). V was shortened by 6 bases and J by 4 bases, with 13 bases between the two germline ends. Germline CDR1 is MNHEY and CDR2 is SVGAGI. The CDR3 totals 15 residues. Here the CDR3 DNA reads TGTGCCAGCAGACGACAGTATGGGGGGGCCAACGTCCTGACTTTC. Protein: CASRRQYGGANVLTF.

This chain links TRBV4-1 with TRBJ2-7; D gene ambiguous. The CDR3 is 15 amino acids. With 0 bases removed from V and 3 bases from J, the gap between germline ends came to 12 bases. Germline CDR1 MGHRA, CDR2 YSYEKL. This CDR3 reads CASSQDPGPGYEQYF. The CDR3 DNA reads as TGCGCCAGCAGCCAAGACCCCGGGCCCGGCTACGAGCAGTACTTC.

The DNA for the CDR3 is TGTGCCCAAGGGGTCATGGTCACTGAAGCTTTCTTT. Its protein is CAQGVMVTEAFF. J is TRBJ1-1 and V is TRBV2, with D possibly TRBD1 on 5 matching bases. CDR1 SNHLY and CDR2 FYNNEI come from the germline V gene. V was clipped by 11 bases and J by 4 bases, with 14 bases between them. This CDR3 is built from 12 residues.

The V and J genes are TRBV7-3 and TRBJ2-1; D remains ambiguous. V lost 8 bases to trimming and J lost 5 bases, with 10 bases between them. CDR3 length: 12 residues. CDR1 is SGHTA, CDR2 FQGTGA, per germline. This CDR3 reads CASGEANNEQFF. For the CDR3, the DNA is TGTGCCAGCGGGGAAGCGAACAATGAGCAGTTCTTC.

This chain joins TRBV20-1 and TRBJ1-2; perhaps TRBD1 as D (5 bases). Germline V lookup: CDR1 DFQATT, CDR2 SNEGSKA (reference sequence). CDR3 length: 13 residues. The V gene lost 5 bases and the J gene lost 7 bases, with 17 bases spanning the gap. CDR3 sequence reads: CSAPQRGSGGYTF. Written as DNA, the CDR3 is TGCAGTGCTCCACAAAGGGGTTCGGGTGGCTACACCTTC.

V and J are TRBV28 and TRBJ1-5, with unresolved D. The CDR3 extends over 12 amino acids. With 5 bases removed from V and 6 bases from J, the gap between germline ends came to 8 bases. The germline gives CDR1 MDHEN, CDR2 SYDVKM. The CDR3 region is CASSPYGQPQHF. CDR3 DNA sequence: TGTGCCAGCAGTCCCTATGGTCAGCCCCAGCATTTT.

The chain carries TRBV7-9 and TRBJ2-5; the D gene is possibly TRBD2 (5 bases). This CDR3 comprises 14 residues. V gave up 1 base and J gave up 5 bases, with 11 bases separating them. Per the germline V gene, CDR1 is SEHNR and CDR2 is FQNEAQ (reference sequence). The CDR3 spells CASSLVSGSETQYF. In DNA, the CDR3 is TGTGCCAGCAGCTTAGTGTCTGGGAGTGAGACCCAGTACTTC.

The chain joins TRBV27 to TRBJ2-5; D possibly corresponds to TRBD1 (6 bases). The CDR3 loop spans 18 amino acids. CDR1 and CDR2 (germline): MNHEY, SMNVEV (reference sequence). V shed 4 bases and J shed 5 bases, with 26 bases lying between them. CDR3: CASSSGSDWGLWRETQYF. The CDR3 coding sequence is TGTGCCAGCAGTTCTGGATCGGACTGGGGGCTTTGGAGGGAGACCCAGTACTTC.

The chain uses TRBV20-1 and TRBJ2-5, with TRBD2 matching over 7 bases. From germline, CDR1 is DFQATT and CDR2 SNEGSKA (reference sequence). The CDR3 is made up of 15 amino acids. V trimming: 3 bases; J trimming: 7 bases; junction bases outside the gene matches: 14. CDR3: CSARDGLDNSGTQYF. DNA for the CDR3: TGCAGTGCTAGGGATGGACTAGACAACTCAGGGACCCAGTACTTC.

The chain is built from TRBV29-1 and TRBJ1-2; D ambiguous. The ends were cut back, 6 bases at V and 6 bases at J, with 26 bases in the middle. The CDR3 consists of 16 residues. Germline CDR1 SQVTM, CDR2 ANQGSEA. Written as DNA, the CDR3 is TGCAGCGTGCCCCTAGGTGGGCCTAGTATTGCCGATGGCTACACCTTC. Its protein is CSVPLGGPSIADGYTF.

The genes are TRBV20-1 and TRBJ1-1; D gene unclear. Between the trimmed V and J ends, which lost 0 bases and 6 bases, there was a span of 8 bases. The V gene's germline CDR1 is DFQATT and CDR2 SNEGSKA (reference sequence). CDR3 length: 12 amino acids. The CDR3 nucleotides read TGCAGTGCTAGAGAACTGATGTCTGAAGCTTTCTTT. The encoded protein is CSARELMSEAFF.

This rearrangement joins TRBV4-1 to TRBJ2-7, with D possibly matching TRBD1 (5 bases). V lost 0 bases and J lost 4, with 13 bases in between. This CDR3 is built from 15 residues. CDR1 is MGHRA, CDR2 YSYEKL, per germline. The DNA for the CDR3 is TGCGCCAGCAGCCAAGAATCCAGACAGAGTTACGAGCAGTACTTC. Translated, it gives CASSQESRQSYEQYF.

V is TRBV12-3 or TRBV12-4 and J is TRBJ2-5; D ambiguous. This CDR3 spans 13 amino acids. Between the trimmed V and J ends, which lost 2 bases and 0 bases, there was a span of 4 bases. In nucleotides, the CDR3 is TGTGCCAGCAGTTTACCGAACCAAGAGACCCAGTACTTC. This sequence encodes CASSLPNQETQYF.

V gene TRBV11-1 combines with J gene TRBJ2-5; 9 nucleotides match TRBD2. Looked up from germline, CDR1 is SGHAT and CDR2 is FQDESV (reference sequence). The CDR3 is made up of 16 amino acids. V gave up 2 bases and J gave up 5 bases; unmatched junction bases: 9. The CDR3 reads CASSLLSGRPQETQYF. CDR3 sequence (DNA): TGTGCCAGCAGCTTATTGAGCGGGAGGCCTCAGGAGACCCAGTACTTC.

This chain uses TRBV3-1 with TRBJ2-2; TRBD2 matches 8 bases. CDR3 length: 18 amino acids. Unmatched junction bases numbered 12, after V lost 0 bases and J lost 6 bases. Germline V gene lookup returns CDR1 LGHDT and CDR2 YNNKEL (reference sequence). CDR3 bases: TGTGCCAGCAGCCAAGATCGGGGGGGCCGGTACCTCCCCGGGGAGCTGTTTTTT. Residues: CASSQDRGGRYLPGELFF.

The chain employs TRBV3-1 and TRBJ2-7; 8 bases line up with TRBD2. The CDR3 extends over 13 amino acids. The germline gives CDR1 LGHDT, CDR2 YNNKEL (reference sequence). The V and J ends lost 6 bases and 5 bases, in that order; junction bases with no gene match: 6. CDR3 sequence (DNA): TGTGCCAGCAGAATAGCGGGGCGGAACGAGCAGTACTTC. Amino acids: CASRIAGRNEQYF.

The CDR3 is CSARRDITNTEAFF. CDR3 bases: TGCAGTGCTAGAAGGGACATTACGAACACTGAAGCTTTCTTT. This rearrangement joins TRBV20-1 to TRBJ1-1; maybe TRBD1 (6 bases). The CDR3 runs to 14 residues. Trimming cost V 2 bases and J 1 base, with 11 bases left between them. The germline V gene encodes CDR1 DFQATT and CDR2 SNEGSKA (reference sequence).

The table lists this clonotype with a count of one. The gene calls are TRBV27 and TRBJ1-1; D remains ambiguous. In germline, CDR1 is MNHEY, CDR2 SMNVEV (reference sequence). Deletions cut 6 bases from V and 2 bases from J, with 16 bases between. The CDR3 consists of 15 residues. The CDR3 sequence: CASRGPVRANTEAFF. CDR3 nucleotides: TGTGCCAGCAGAGGGCCCGTGAGGGCCAACACTGAAGCTTTCTTT.

The chain has TRBV13 and TRBJ1-2, with unresolved D. V was pared by 3 bases and J by 1 base, with 6 bases between. The germline V gene encodes CDR1 PRHDT and CDR2 FYEKMQ (reference sequence). The CDR3 runs 13 residues. Written as DNA, the CDR3 is TGTGCCAGCAGCTTGCTCGATAACTATGGCTACACCTTC. Its protein product is CASSLLDNYGYTF.

This chain joins TRBV6-4 and TRBJ1-6, with 10 positions matching TRBD1. CDR3 length equals 14 residues. Germline trimming cut 0 bases from V and 10 bases from J; bases unmatched to any gene: 0. From germline, CDR1 is MRHNA and CDR2 SNTAGT. The CDR3 loop reads CASSDSTGGSPLHF. CDR3 bases: TGTGCCAGCAGTGACTCGACAGGGGGCTCACCCCTCCACTTT.